The 2 T cell receptor beta chains given below trace back to one sample, sequenced in a study of vaccination and CD4 T cells after COVID-19. Sequence data for DNA of cultured CD4+ T cells were generated by the Oncomine TCR Beta short-read assay. TCRdb reprocessed the PCR reads via MiXCR and lists one record per CDR3 protein. The repertoire holds 15,000 or so distinct CDR3 sequences, with around 48% as singletons. For these TCRs, the target antigens are not known. Time point indicated: late sampling 161 to 241 days after vaccination in a few convalescent patients. Described treatment: roughly ten-day PBMC culture with coronavirus spike peptide pools or control peptides (ViraFEST assay). The sample was CD4+ T cells from blood, cultured in vitro, taken about 7 months after SARS-CoV-2 vaccination. The source is a human donor who had recovered from COVID-19.

The chain links TRBV7-9 to TRBJ2-3; TRBD2 might be the D (5 bases). V lost 5 bases and J 6 bases, leaving 15 bases between the germline ends. Germline assignment: CDR1 SEHNR and CDR2 FQNEAQ (reference sequence). The CDR3 is made up of 14 amino acids. The CDR3: CASSPGWSSDTQYF. The DNA for the CDR3 is TGTGCCAGCAGCCCGGGGTGGAGTTCGGATACGCAGTATTTT. Looking up the rest from reference TRBV7-9 and TRBJ2-3 gives the full variable domain: DTGVSQNPRHKITKRGQNVTFRCDPISEHNRLYWYRQTLGQGPEFLTYFQNEAQLEKSRLLSDRFSAERPKGSFSTLEIQRTEQGDSAMYLCASSPGWSSDTQYFGPGTRLTVL.

This clonotype turned up a few times. This chain uses TRBV7-9 with TRBJ1-2; no reliable D call. V was shortened by 5 bases and J by 3 bases, with 19 bases between the two germline ends. CDR3 length equals 16 residues. The V gene's germline CDR1 is SEHNR and CDR2 FQNEAQ (reference sequence). In DNA form, the CDR3 reads TGTGCCAGCAGCCAATCCTATGAGGCCCTTTACTATGGCTACACCTTC. Protein: CASSQSYEALYYGYTF.